The 30 T cell receptor beta chains given below trace back to one sample, sequenced in a study of shared clonotypes between healthy human individuals (TCRdb year 2020). The library was generated by the immunoSEQ multiplex PCR assay. TCRdb's version of the immuneACCESS table is confined to in-frame rearrangements and falls short of the full clone set. An unresolved V gene accounts for under half of the shortfall where checked; the remainder is of unknown origin. This sample holds 1.4 million or so clones; less than 99% were observed only once. The leading ten clones occupy about 0.4% of the sample. Sample: naive CD4+ T cells sorted from blood. According to the study, the label for this sample's cell subset or site signals: CD45RA+ positively selected. The source is a young man in good health.

The DNA of the CDR3 is TGTGCCAGCAGGGGACGCGGTGAAGCTTTCTTT. Encoded protein: CASRGRGEAFF. The V call is TRBV6-4, the J call TRBJ1-1; D possibly corresponds to TRBD1 (5 bases). Trimming cost V 6 bases and J 7 bases, with 9 bases left between them. This CDR3 is 11 amino acids long. Germline CDR1 reads MRHNA; CDR2 reads SNTAGT.

The rearrangement links TRBV19 to TRBJ2-2; a weak D match, TRBD2 (5 bases). Germline V CDR1 and CDR2: LNHDA, SQIVND (reference sequence). The germline V and J ends were trimmed by 0 bases and 1 base, with 6 bases remaining between them. The CDR3 sequence is 15 residues long. CDR3 coding DNA: TGTGCCAGTAGTATAGAGCGGGTGAACACCGGGGAGCTGTTTTTT. As protein: CASSIERVNTGELFF.

A single count supports this clone. The chain carries TRBV18 and TRBJ2-1, with 9 bases aligning to TRBD2. The CDR3 is made up of 18 amino acids. V gave up 1 base and J gave up 3 bases; unmatched junction bases: 10. CDR1 is KGHSH, CDR2 LQKENI, per germline. CDR3 bases: TGTGCCAGCTCACCACTGCGAGGGACTAGCCCCAACTACAATGAGCAGTTCTTC. Amino acid sequence: CASSPLRGTSPNYNEQFF.

This chain uses TRBV30 with TRBJ2-3; 13 bases are shared with TRBD2. Per germline, CDR1 GTSNPN and CDR2 SVGIG (reference sequence). After removal of 3 bases from V and 5 bases from J, the junction contained 5 bases not matched to a gene. This CDR3 is built from 15 residues. CDR3 sequence: CAWRAGLAGVDTQYF. DNA for the CDR3: TGTGCCTGGAGGGCCGGACTAGCGGGAGTAGATACGCAGTATTTT.

The chain is built from TRBV18 and TRBJ1-5; 7 bases align to TRBD1. CDR3 length: 16 residues. Trimming took 5 bases from V and 3 from J; bases not matched to a gene: 10. The germline gives CDR1 KGHSH, CDR2 LQKENI. Here the CDR3 reads CASSYNPQGNNQPQHF. The CDR3 DNA reads TGTGCCAGCTCATACAACCCACAGGGGAACAATCAGCCCCAGCATTTT.

This chain connects TRBV29-1 to TRBJ2-1; 7 bases are shared with TRBD1. Trimming took 4 bases from V and 9 from J; bases not matched to a gene: 3. This CDR3 region has 11 residues. Looked up from germline, CDR1 is SQVTM and CDR2 is ANQGSEA. CDR3 sequence: CSVVGGLEQFF. The CDR3 coding sequence is TGCAGCGTTGTAGGGGGCCTTGAGCAGTTCTTC.

Remarks on this clone: Other DNA sequences within the sample encode an identical CDR3. This chain connects TRBV27 to TRBJ2-7; D not resolved. V dropped 4 bases and J dropped 7 bases, with 41 bases sitting between them. This CDR3 is built from 22 residues. Germline CDR1 reads MNHEY; CDR2 reads SMNVEV (reference sequence). The CDR3 DNA is TGTGCCAGCAGTTCCTCCACCCCTACCCTGGCAGGTGACCGTCTCCCATTCTTAGAGCAGTACTTC. Its translation is CASSSSTPTLAGDRLPFLEQYF.

This clone occurred once. This sequence joins TRBV6-1 and TRBJ2-1; D is possibly TRBD2 (8 bases). V dropped 2 bases and J dropped 13 bases, with 21 bases sitting between them. The germline V gene encodes CDR1 MNHNS and CDR2 SASEGT. The CDR3 spans 15 residues. The CDR3 nucleotides are TGTGCCAGCAGTGAAAGGGGGCTAGCGGGCAATGTACAGTTCTTC. Translated: CASSERGLAGNVQFF.

The J gene is TRBJ2-5, the V gene TRBV5-5; 9 bases fit TRBD1. This CDR3 has 16 residues. Germline loops: CDR1 SGHKS, CDR2 YYEKEE (reference sequence). Trimming removed 2 bases from V and 5 bases from J; junction bases left unmatched: 10. For the CDR3, the DNA is TGTGCCAGCAGCTTCGACGGGAACAGGGGGCCGGAGACCCAGTACTTC. Amino acid sequence: CASSFDGNRGPETQYF.

The chain has TRBV6-5 and TRBJ1-5, with D possibly being TRBD1 (5 bases). CDR1 is MNHEY and CDR2 is SVGAGI in the germline V gene. The CDR3 is 14 residues long. Between the trimmed V and J ends, which lost 1 base and 7 bases, there was a span of 11 bases. The CDR3 loop reads CASSYLGAGQPQHF. CDR3 DNA: TGTGCCAGCAGTTACTTAGGGGCGGGACAGCCCCAGCATTTT.

The chain joins TRBV5-1 to TRBJ2-2; D might be TRBD2 (5 bases). V gave up 2 bases and J gave up 3 bases, with 11 bases separating them. This CDR3 spans 15 amino acids. Looked up from germline, CDR1 is SGHRS and CDR2 is YFSETQ. The CDR3 sequence: CASSFEGRDTGELFF. The CDR3 DNA follows: TGCGCCAGCAGCTTCGAGGGAAGGGACACCGGGGAGCTGTTTTTT.

This clone appeared a single time. This chain links TRBV6-5 with TRBJ1-5, with D perhaps matching TRBD1 (6 bases). Germline V gene lookup returns CDR1 MNHEY and CDR2 SVGAGI. This CDR3 comprises 14 residues. V lost 10 bases and J 2 bases, leaving 15 bases between the germline ends. The CDR3 sequence is CATTGSGGNQPQHF. CDR3 sequence (DNA): TGTGCCACAACAGGGAGCGGTGGCAATCAGCCCCAGCATTTT.

The chain uses TRBV5-1 and TRBJ2-5; TRBD2 is a possible D gene (6 bases). CDR1 and CDR2 (germline): SGHRS, YFSETQ. V lost 5 bases and J lost 1, with 12 bases in between. The CDR3 length is 14 residues. CDR3 region: CASRRDVGQETQYF. The DNA for the CDR3 is TGCGCCAGCAGGCGGGACGTCGGCCAAGAGACCCAGTACTTC.

The V call is TRBV7-6, the J call TRBJ2-7; 9 bases are shared with TRBD1. Germline CDR1 reads SGHVS; CDR2 reads FNYEAQ. The CDR3 covers 16 residues. V trimming: 5 bases; J trimming: 2 bases; junction bases outside the gene matches: 10. The CDR3 loop is CASSPRGQGTTYEQYF. The DNA of the CDR3 is TGTGCCAGCAGCCCTCGCGGACAGGGGACCACCTACGAGCAGTACTTC.

The CDR3 here is CASSLALLVHGEQFF. The DNA for the CDR3 is TGTGCCAGCAGCTTAGCGCTGCTAGTTCACGGTGAGCAGTTCTTC. The chain links TRBV7-9 to TRBJ2-1; D is unclear. CDR3 length: 15 residues. Germline CDR1 and CDR2: SEHNR and FQNEAQ (reference sequence). The V end lost 0 bases, the J end lost 9 bases, and 15 bases lay between the germline ends.

This clone was recorded once. The chain links TRBV10-3 to TRBJ2-1; D is tentatively TRBD1 or TRBD2 (5 bases each). The CDR3 is 15 residues long. The germline gives CDR1 ENHRY, CDR2 SYGVKD. V lost 6 bases and J lost 0, with 12 bases in between. This CDR3 reads CAIRGDGGSYNEQFF. As DNA, the CDR3 is TGTGCCATCAGAGGGGATGGGGGCTCCTACAATGAGCAGTTCTTC.

The chain couples TRBV7-2 to TRBJ2-3; D gene ambiguous. The CDR3 covers 13 residues. Germline V gene data show CDR1 as SGHTA and CDR2 as FQGNSA. Trimming took 4 bases from V and 6 from J, leaving 11 bases between them. The CDR3 sequence is CASSYLVYDTQYF. In nucleotides, the CDR3 is TGTGCCAGCAGCTATCTCGTGTATGATACGCAGTATTTT.

The V and J genes are TRBV10-3 and TRBJ2-2, with TRBD2 matching 10 bases. The length of the CDR3 is 16 residues. With V trimmed by 1 base and J by 1 base, 0 bases remained unmatched. Germline loops: CDR1 ENHRY, CDR2 SYGVKD. The CDR3 nucleotides read TGTGCCATCAGTGAGTGGACTAGCGGGAACACCGGGGAGCTGTTTTTT. Translating gives CAISEWTSGNTGELFF.

The V call is TRBV4-1, the J call TRBJ2-2, with a weak D call TRBD1 (6 bases). V was clipped by 5 bases and J by 4 bases, with 8 bases between them. The CDR3 loop spans 13 amino acids. Germline CDR1 and CDR2: MGHRA and YSYEKL. DNA of the CDR3: TGCGCCAGCAGCGCCAGGGGCACCGGGGAGCTGTTTTTT. Translation: CASSARGTGELFF.

The CDR3 loop reads CATRSGQGGNQPQHF. The CDR3 nucleotides are TGTGCTACAAGGTCGGGACAGGGGGGCAATCAGCCCCAGCATTTT. The rearrangement joins TRBV19 to TRBJ1-5; TRBD1 agrees at 11 bases. The V gene's germline CDR1 is LNHDA and CDR2 SQIVND (reference sequence). This CDR3 region has 15 residues.

This chain connects TRBV10-1 to TRBJ2-5; D is ambiguous. This CDR3 comprises 13 residues. CDR1 is WNHNN, CDR2 SYGVQD, per germline (reference sequence). The germline V and J ends were trimmed by 6 bases and 5 bases, with 13 bases remaining between them. The CDR3 region has the DNA TGCGCCAGCAGCCCAGAGGTTTGGGAGACCCAGTACTTC. Its protein product is CASSPEVWETQYF.

In its sample, this clone was seen once. J is TRBJ2-3 and V is TRBV18; TRBD2 is a possible D gene (6 bases). Per germline, CDR1 KGHSH and CDR2 LQKENI. There are 17 residues in the CDR3. V was trimmed by 3 bases and J by 3 bases, leaving 19 bases between them. In DNA form, the CDR3 reads TGTGCCAGCTCACCTTTAAGTCGGAGGGTAACAACAGATACGCAGTATTTT. Protein: CASSPLSRRVTTDTQYF.

Regarding this clone: This CDR3 is also generated by other DNA sequences in the sample. CDR3 bases: TGTGCCAGCAGCTTGGCGGGGGTCGACACCGGGGAGCTGTTTTTT. Amino acids: CASSLAGVDTGELFF. V usage is TRBV5-4 and J usage is TRBJ2-2; weak D call: TRBD2 (6 bases). This CDR3 is 15 amino acids long. Germline values: CDR1 SGHNT, CDR2 YYREEE (reference sequence). V was shortened by 0 bases and J by 3 bases, with 9 bases between the two germline ends.

The V call is TRBV2, the J call TRBJ2-7, with no clear D. V was cut by 1 base and J by 5 bases, with 9 bases left in between. The CDR3 sequence is 13 residues long. The germline V gene encodes CDR1 SNHLY and CDR2 FYNNEI. The DNA for the CDR3 is TGTGCCAGCAGTGAAGGGGCATACAACGAGCAGTACTTC. The encoded protein is CASSEGAYNEQYF.

V usage is TRBV4-1 and J usage is TRBJ1-4; possibly TRBD1 for D (6 bases). Deletions cut 1 base from V and 3 bases from J, with 9 bases between. Germline V gene data show CDR1 as MGHRA and CDR2 as YSYEKL. The CDR3 covers 15 residues. As DNA, the CDR3 is TGCGCCAGCAGCCAAGGGGACACCCCTAATGAAAAACTGTTTTTT. Protein: CASSQGDTPNEKLFF.

A word on this clone: The sample contains more than one DNA sequence encoding this CDR3. Here the CDR3 reads CSARLGETQYF. The CDR3 DNA reads as TGCAGTGCTAGGTTAGGGGAGACCCAGTACTTC. The chain carries TRBV20-1 and TRBJ2-5, with D hard to call. The CDR3 extends over 11 amino acids. The germline gives CDR1 DFQATT, CDR2 SNEGSKA (reference sequence). With 3 bases removed from V and 5 bases from J, the gap between germline ends came to 7 bases.

V gene TRBV7-6 combines with J gene TRBJ2-1; D gene unclear. Germline V gives CDR1 SGHVS, CDR2 FNYEAQ. V dropped 1 base and J dropped 6 bases, with 13 bases sitting between them. CDR3 length: 15 amino acids. The CDR3 nucleotides read TGTGCCAGCAGCTTAGGGTTAGCACGAAGCAATGAGCAGTTCTTC. Translated, it gives CASSLGLARSNEQFF.

The genes are TRBV19 and TRBJ2-1, with D possibly being TRBD1 (6 bases). Trimming left V 8 bases short and J 4 bases short, with 12 bases between. The CDR3 contains 13 residues. The germline gives CDR1 LNHDA, CDR2 SQIVND (reference sequence). The CDR3 here is CASAGTFYNEQFF. The CDR3 DNA is TGTGCCAGTGCCGGGACATTTTACAATGAGCAGTTCTTC.

The chain employs TRBV30 and TRBJ2-2; perhaps TRBD1 as D (5 bases). The CDR3 covers 17 residues. Germline CDR1 is GTSNPN and CDR2 is SVGIG (reference sequence). Trimming removed 0 bases at V and 4 bases at J, with 18 bases between. The CDR3 loop reads CAWSVGVGRLGTGELFF. The DNA of the CDR3 is TGTGCCTGGAGTGTAGGGGTGGGGCGGCTTGGCACCGGGGAGCTGTTTTTT.

The chain uses TRBV27 and TRBJ2-7, with TRBD2 matching over 7 bases. This CDR3 is 15 amino acids long. Trimming cost V 3 bases and J 2 bases; bases outside gene matches: 7. From germline, CDR1 is MNHEY and CDR2 SMNVEV (reference sequence). This CDR3 reads CASSFRLGLAYEQYF. The CDR3 region has the DNA TGTGCCAGCAGTTTCCGGCTCGGACTAGCCTACGAGCAGTACTTC.